Following are 27 T cell receptor beta chains from one sample sequenced in a study of blood T cell repertoires in COVID-19. Produced via immunoSEQ multiplex PCR; TCRdb's table is partial and in-frame only. The sample gives about 99,000 clones, about four fifths of which show up once; approximately 12% is in the top ten. Input material: peripheral blood. These receptors originate from a human donor in a cohort sampled during active COVID-19.

This chain links TRBV29-1 with TRBJ2-5, with D hard to call. V was pared by 6 bases and J by 7 bases, with 12 bases between. The CDR3 totals 11 residues. CDR1 and CDR2 (germline): SQVTM, ANQGSEA. CDR3 region: CSVLLPGTQYF. In DNA, the CDR3 is TGCAGCGTGCTACTCCCAGGGACCCAGTACTTC.

The rearrangement uses TRBV4-2 and TRBJ2-7; D is perhaps TRBD2 (6 bases). From germline, CDR1 is LGHNA and CDR2 YNFKEQ. The CDR3 extends over 18 amino acids. V lost 0 bases to trimming and J lost 3 bases, with 21 bases between them. In DNA form, the CDR3 reads TGTGCCAGCAGCCAAGATCTACTATACGGGACTGCTTTCTACGAGCAGTACTTC. Translated: CASSQDLLYGTAFYEQYF.

The rearrangement uses TRBV12-5 and TRBJ2-5, with 7 nucleotides matching TRBD2. The J segment lost 5 bases and the V segment lost 3 bases, leaving 3 bases of the junction unmatched. The CDR3 has 13 amino acids. Germline CDR1 and CDR2: LGHNT and FRNRAP. The CDR3 reads CASGFGGGETQYF. Here the CDR3 DNA reads TGTGCTAGTGGTTTCGGGGGAGGGGAGACCCAGTACTTC. Based on the CDR3 plus reference TRBV12-5 and TRBJ2-5, the full variable domain is DARVTQTPRHKVTEMGQEVTMRCQPILGHNTVFWYRQTMMQGLELLAYFRNRAPLDDSGMPKDRFSAEMPDATLATLKIQPSEPRDSAVYFCASGFGGGETQYFGPGTRLLVL.

The J gene is TRBJ2-1, the V gene TRBV28; TRBD2 matches 11 bases. The V gene end was trimmed by 4 bases and the J gene end by 1 base; junction bases not matched to a gene: 3. CDR1 and CDR2 from the germline V gene are MDHEN and SYDVKM. The CDR3 spans 16 residues. CDR3 amino acids: CASSSLAGGSYNEQFF. The CDR3 DNA is TGTGCCAGCAGTTCCCTAGCGGGGGGTTCCTACAATGAGCAGTTCTTC. Full variable domain (outside the CDR3, taken from reference TRBV28 and TRBJ2-1): DVKVTQSSRYLVKRTGEKVFLECVQDMDHENMFWYRQDPGLGLRLIYFSYDVKMKEKGDIPEGYSVSREKKERFSLILESASTNQTSMYLCASSSLAGGSYNEQFFGPGTRLTVL.

The rearrangement uses TRBV15 and TRBJ2-5; D gene uncertain. V lost 6 bases and J 5 bases, leaving 10 bases between the germline ends. Germline V gives CDR1 LNHNV, CDR2 YYDKDF (reference sequence). The CDR3 is 12 amino acids. The CDR3 loop reads CATSDTRETQYF. As DNA, the CDR3 is TGTGCCACCAGTGATACCCGGGAGACCCAGTACTTC.

This rearrangement joins TRBV6-5 to TRBJ1-2, with D tentatively TRBD1 (6 bases). V shed 4 bases and J shed 7 bases, with 13 bases lying between them. The CDR3 has 13 amino acids. Germline values: CDR1 MNHEY, CDR2 SVGAGI. Here the CDR3 reads CASSSNRDAGYTF. The CDR3 DNA reads TGTGCCAGCAGTTCTAACAGGGATGCTGGCTACACCTTC.

The chain combines TRBV4-1 with TRBJ2-7, with 8 positions matching TRBD2. V was pared by 4 bases and J by 2 bases, with 16 bases of the junction left unmatched. Germline V gives CDR1 MGHRA, CDR2 YSYEKL. The CDR3 runs to 18 residues. CDR3 coding DNA: TGCGCCAGCAGCCCACAGCGGGGGCCTCCGGGGCGAACCTACGAGCAGTACTTC. This translates into CASSPQRGPPGRTYEQYF.

The chain couples TRBV11-3 to TRBJ1-1; D perhaps matches TRBD1 (5 bases). Looked up from germline, CDR1 is SGHNT and CDR2 is YENEEA. The CDR3 is made up of 14 amino acids. V dropped 3 bases and J dropped 5 bases, with 13 bases sitting between them. CDR3 nucleotide sequence: TGTGCCAGCAGCTTTGAGGGGCGGGGAACTGAAGCTTTCTTT. This codes for CASSFEGRGTEAFF.

This sequence joins TRBV4-3 and TRBJ2-3, with TRBD2 matching over 9 bases. The junction had 4 bases not matched to a gene; V was cut back by 1 base and J by 2 bases. Germline-derived CDR1 and CDR2 are LGHNA and YSLEER. CDR3 length equals 16 residues. The CDR3 protein is CASSQVRGGVTDTQYF. The CDR3 DNA reads TGCGCCAGCAGCCAAGTACGCGGGGGGGTCACAGATACGCAGTATTTT.

This clone was recorded a few times. The chain recombines TRBV14 with TRBJ1-5; 7 nucleotides align to TRBD1. Germline V gives CDR1 SGHDN, CDR2 FVKESK. CDR3 size: 15 residues. V dropped 1 base and J dropped 2; count of bases not matched to a gene: 2. The CDR3 loop reads CASSQGGGRNQPQHF. Here the CDR3 DNA reads TGTGCCAGCAGCCAAGGAGGGGGCCGCAATCAGCCCCAGCATTTT.

This rearrangement joins TRBV15 to TRBJ1-3; no clear D. Germline CDR1 and CDR2: LNHNV and YYDKDF (reference sequence). CDR3 length: 15 residues. Trimming stripped 2 bases from V and 4 bases from J, with 12 bases between. CDR3 bases: TGTGCCACCAGCAGAAACCCCCCGGGAGGAAACACCATATATTTT. Translating it yields CATSRNPPGGNTIYF.

This chain connects TRBV7-3 to TRBJ2-7; 9 bases map to TRBD1. Unmatched junction bases numbered 8, after V lost 5 bases and J lost 6 bases. The CDR3 is 14 residues long. The germline gives CDR1 SGHTA, CDR2 FQGTGA. The CDR3 region is CASSEGTGNGEQYF. In DNA form, the CDR3 reads TGTGCCAGCAGCGAAGGGACAGGGAATGGCGAGCAGTACTTC.

The rearrangement joins TRBV4-3 to TRBJ1-3; the D gene is possibly TRBD1 (5 bases). Germline-derived CDR1 and CDR2 are LGHNA and YSLEER. The V end was cut by 3 bases, the J end by 1 base, with 16 bases between. The CDR3 contains 17 residues. As DNA, the CDR3 is TGCGCCAGCAGCCAGGGAACGGGACTTGGGTCTGGAAACACCATATATTTT. It encodes CASSQGTGLGSGNTIYF.

This clone was detected only once. The chain combines TRBV5-8 with TRBJ1-2, with TRBD1 matching over 8 bases. V lost 9 bases and J lost 7; bases outside the gene matches: 20. The CDR3 sequence is 16 residues long. Germline lookup yields CDR1 SGHTS and CDR2 YDEGEE. The CDR3 region is CATAGQGPFRASGYTF. CDR3 bases: TGTGCCACCGCCGGACAGGGACCGTTCAGAGCCTCTGGCTACACCTTC.

The chain recombines TRBV7-8 with TRBJ2-1, with 7 bases matching TRBD2. Germline CDR1 is SGHVS and CDR2 is FQNEAQ. This CDR3 is built from 16 residues. V trimming: 6 bases; J trimming: 7 bases; junction bases outside the gene matches: 15. The CDR3, as DNA: TGTGCCAGCAGGCCTGGTACCTCTAGCGGTTGGAATGAGCAGTTCTTC. Protein sequence: CASRPGTSSGWNEQFF.

The chain uses TRBV10-2 and TRBJ1-5, with 9 bases that match TRBD1. Germline V gene lookup returns CDR1 WSHSY and CDR2 SAAADI. With 0 bases clipped from V and 0 bases from J, the junction kept 12 bases outside the gene matches. The CDR3 runs 20 residues. CDR3 in amino acids: CASSESGQGHRFYSNQPQHF. The CDR3 region has the DNA TGCGCCAGCAGTGAGTCCGGACAGGGGCACCGATTCTATAGCAATCAGCCCCAGCATTTT.

The chain links TRBV7-2 to TRBJ2-7; possible D gene TRBD2, 6 bases. The CDR3 is 15 residues long. The germline V gene has CDR1 SGHTA and CDR2 FQGNSA. Trimming removed 7 bases at V and 1 base at J, with 17 bases between. The CDR3 DNA sequence: TGTGCCAGCACCTCAACTAGCCGGGATTCCTACGAGCAGTACTTC. Amino acid sequence: CASTSTSRDSYEQYF.

The chain's CDR3 is CASSGTGDAGELFF. CDR3 DNA sequence: TGTGCCAGCAGCGGGACAGGGGACGCCGGGGAGCTGTTTTTT. This chain connects TRBV6-4 to TRBJ2-2, with 10 positions matching TRBD1. Germline V gene sequence: CDR1 MRHNA, CDR2 SNTAGT. The CDR3 sequence is 14 residues long. The ends lost 6 bases at V and 6 bases at J; junction bases unmatched: 4.

The chain recombines TRBV9 with TRBJ2-5, with 9 bases fitting TRBD1. Germline CDR1 is SGDLS and CDR2 is YYNGEE. V dropped 2 bases and J dropped 3; count of bases not matched to a gene: 5. This CDR3 region has 15 residues. The CDR3 nucleotides read TGTGCCAGCAGCGTCGGGACAGGGCCTAAAGAGACCCAGTACTTC. Amino acid sequence: CASSVGTGPKETQYF.

The chain links TRBV3-1 (or the pseudogene TRBV3-2) to TRBJ1-3, with D hard to call. Germline-derived CDR1 and CDR2 are LGHDT and YNNKEL (reference sequence). The CDR3 has 15 amino acids. V dropped 4 bases and J dropped 5 bases, with 15 bases sitting between them. CDR3 sequence reads: CASSPMAAIRNTIYF. CDR3 nucleotides: TGTGCCAGCAGCCCCATGGCGGCAATTAGAAACACCATATATTTT.

The rearrangement uses TRBV5-1 and TRBJ1-1, with 7 bases identical to TRBD1. The CDR3 loop spans 14 amino acids. The germline CDR1 and CDR2 sequences are SGHRS and YFSETQ. V trimming: 4 bases; J trimming: 9 bases; junction bases outside the gene matches: 12. The CDR3 DNA sequence: TGCGCCAGCAGCGTGACAGGGAAACCATCTCAAGCTTTCTTT. Translated: CASSVTGKPSQAFF. The whole variable domain, remainder taken from reference TRBV5-1 and TRBJ1-1, is KAGVTQTPRYLIKTRGQQVTLSCSPISGHRSVSWYQQTPGQGLQFLFEYFSETQRNKGNFPGRFSGRQFSNSRSEMNVSTLELGDSALYLCASSVTGKPSQAFFGQGTRLTVV.

The J gene is TRBJ2-5, the V gene TRBV5-4; tentative D call: TRBD2 (5 bases). Trimming removed 4 bases from V and 2 bases from J, with 15 bases in between. The length of the CDR3 is 15 residues. The germline V gene encodes CDR1 SGHNT and CDR2 YYREEE (reference sequence). Here the CDR3 DNA reads TGTGCCAGCAGCCTCGGACTCGACGGGCAAGAGACCCAGTACTTC. This gives the protein CASSLGLDGQETQYF.

The rearrangement joins TRBV12-3 or TRBV12-4 to TRBJ2-7; 8 bases are a match to TRBD1. V was pared by 6 bases and J by 7 bases, with 5 bases of the junction left unmatched. The CDR3 has 12 residues. The chain's CDR3 is CASRQGAGEQYF. In nucleotides, the CDR3 is TGTGCCAGCAGGCAGGGGGCAGGGGAGCAGTACTTC.

The V and J genes are TRBV7-2 and TRBJ1-2; 12 nucleotides match TRBD1. With 5 bases clipped from V and 5 bases from J, the junction kept 6 bases outside the gene matches. This CDR3 region has 15 residues. CDR1 and CDR2 from the germline V gene are SGHTA and FQGNSA. The CDR3 is CASSLLGQGAYGYTF. CDR3 DNA: TGTGCCAGCAGCCTACTGGGACAGGGGGCTTATGGCTACACCTTC.

The gene calls are TRBV2 and TRBJ2-3, with a weak D call TRBD2 (6 bases). Germline values: CDR1 SNHLY, CDR2 FYNNEI. Trimming removed 4 bases at V and 0 bases at J, with 14 bases between. The CDR3 spans 16 residues. CDR3 DNA: TGTGCCAGCAGTGTACGTAGCGGTTACAGCACAGATACGCAGTATTTT. Its translation is CASSVRSGYSTDTQYF.

This clone was detected once. The V call is TRBV2, the J call TRBJ2-3; D perhaps matches TRBD1 (6 bases). The CDR3 sequence is 14 residues long. Trimming removed 5 bases at V and 3 bases at J, with 12 bases between. The germline CDR1 and CDR2 sequences are SNHLY and FYNNEI. CDR3 DNA: TGTGCCAGCAGTAAGGACAGTTTAACAGATACGCAGTATTTT. Encoded protein: CASSKDSLTDTQYF.

This chain uses TRBV7-2 with TRBJ1-2; tentative D call: TRBD1 (6 bases). This CDR3 has 13 amino acids. From germline, CDR1 is SGHTA and CDR2 FQGNSA. Trimming cost V 1 base and J 7 bases, with 10 bases left between them. CDR3 nucleotide sequence: TGTGCCAGCAGCTTAGACAGGGTGGGTGGCTACACCTTC. Translating it yields CASSLDRVGGYTF.